This TCR beta chain was identified in a study of blood T cell repertoires in COVID-19. Study-level information: Researchers got acute and convalescent COVID-19 samples from the United States, Italy and Spain. Nucleic acid was either cDNA or gDNA, and it came from T cells, B-cell-depleted T cells, or PBMCs.

Authors' processing steps: Reference gene primers were amplified, and this amplification served to estimate nucleated cell counts. Assay: immunoSEQ multiplex PCR; the TCRdb copy retains only in-frame clones and omits some. V, J and clone size reflect that table, while D and trimming were determined from the DNA. The table lists around 200,000 clones, around 80% of them singletons. From germline, CDR1 is SNHLY and CDR2 FYNNEI. This CDR3 region has 13 residues. Trimming removed 7 bases at V and 7 bases at J, with 11 bases between. Sequencing was done on a sample of peripheral blood. This clonotype originated in a woman older than 75 with active or convalescent COVID-19. The rearrangement uses TRBV2 and TRBJ1-6; TRBD1 is a possible D gene (6 bases). In nucleotides, the CDR3 is TGTGCCAGCATCGGGACACCAAATTCACCCCTCCACTTT. Translating gives CASIGTPNSPLHF.